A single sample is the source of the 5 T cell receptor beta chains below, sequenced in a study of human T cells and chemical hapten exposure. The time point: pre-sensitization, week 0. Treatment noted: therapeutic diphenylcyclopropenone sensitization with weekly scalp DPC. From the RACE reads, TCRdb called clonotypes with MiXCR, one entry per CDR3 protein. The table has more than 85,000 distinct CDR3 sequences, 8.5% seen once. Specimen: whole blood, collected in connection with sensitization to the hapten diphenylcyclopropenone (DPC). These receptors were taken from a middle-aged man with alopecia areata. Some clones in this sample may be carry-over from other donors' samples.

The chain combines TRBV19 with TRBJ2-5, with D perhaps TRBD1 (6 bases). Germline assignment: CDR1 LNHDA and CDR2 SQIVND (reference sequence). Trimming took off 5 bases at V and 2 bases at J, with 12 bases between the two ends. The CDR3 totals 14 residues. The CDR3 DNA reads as TGTGCCAGTAGTCTCGGGACACCTCAAGAGACCCAGTACTTC. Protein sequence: CASSLGTPQETQYF.

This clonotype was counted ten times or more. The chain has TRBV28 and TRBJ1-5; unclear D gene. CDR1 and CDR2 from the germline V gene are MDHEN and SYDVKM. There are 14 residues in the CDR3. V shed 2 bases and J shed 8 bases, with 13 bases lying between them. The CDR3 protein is CASSLLGPREPQHF. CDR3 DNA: TGTGCCAGCAGTTTACTAGGGCCACGAGAGCCCCAGCATTTT.

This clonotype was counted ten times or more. CDR3 sequence reads: CASSPMGDRRDTDTQYF. The CDR3 DNA follows: TGTGCCAGCAGTCCAATGGGGGACAGGAGGGACACAGATACGCAGTATTTT. The chain couples TRBV27 to TRBJ2-3; 8 positions match TRBD1. Germline V lookup: CDR1 MNHEY, CDR2 SMNVEV (reference sequence). V was pared by 5 bases and J by 2 bases, with 12 bases of the junction left unmatched. The CDR3 loop spans 17 amino acids.

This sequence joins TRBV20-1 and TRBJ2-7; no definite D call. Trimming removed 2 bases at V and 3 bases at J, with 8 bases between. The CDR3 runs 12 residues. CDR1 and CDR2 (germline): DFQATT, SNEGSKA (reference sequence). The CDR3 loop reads CSARTDFYEQYF. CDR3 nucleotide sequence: TGCAGTGCTAGAACAGATTTCTACGAGCAGTACTTC.

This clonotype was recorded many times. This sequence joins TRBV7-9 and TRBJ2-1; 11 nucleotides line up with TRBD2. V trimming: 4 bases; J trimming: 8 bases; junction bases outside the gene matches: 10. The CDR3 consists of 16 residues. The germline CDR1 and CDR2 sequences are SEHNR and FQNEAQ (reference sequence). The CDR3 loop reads CASSSSQLAGVYEQFF. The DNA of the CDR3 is TGTGCCAGCAGCTCCTCACAACTAGCGGGAGTTTATGAGCAGTTCTTC. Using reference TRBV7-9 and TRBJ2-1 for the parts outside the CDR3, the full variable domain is DTGVSQNPRHKITKRGQNVTFRCDPISEHNRLYWYRQTLGQGPEFLTYFQNEAQLEKSRLLSDRFSAERPKGSFSTLEIQRTEQGDSAMYLCASSSSQLAGVYEQFFGPGTRLTVL.